A selection of T cell receptor beta chains follows, all from one sample in a study of massively parallel sequencing of T cell beta chains. TCRdb processed the 5' RACE reads anew with MiXCR; each CDR3 protein has one entry. Of approximately 4,000 distinct CDR3 sequences listed, about 38% are singletons. The sample comprised commercial RNA from peripheral blood pooled from many donors. Every receptor here comes from a pool of human donors in good health; the sample was commercial RNA pooled from many donors. CDR3s include the opening cysteine and the closing phenylalanine or tryptophan. The D gene is left open where the match is weak. Where a row states a size, it is once, few, many or the class of an expanded clone; other rows omit it.

cdr3_nt,cdr3_aa,clone_size,v_call,d_call,j_call
TGTGCCAGCAGCCCCTCGACAGGGCGCACAGATACGCAGTATTTT,CASSPSTGRTDTQYF,NA,TRBV4-2,TRBD1,TRBJ2-3
TGCGCCAGCAGTCCGACTAGCCTCCAAGAGACCCAGTACTTC,CASSPTSLQETQYF,NA,TRBV10-1,TRBD2,TRBJ2-5
TGTGCCATCAGTGAGTCAGGGGGGGCCGAAGCTTTCTTT,CAISESGGAEAFF,few,TRBV10-3,NA,TRBJ1-1
TGCGCCAGCAGCCAAGAACTAGCGGGAGCAGTAGATGAGCAGTTCTTC,CASSQELAGAVDEQFF,NA,TRBV4-1,TRBD2,TRBJ2-1
TGCAGCGTAGGTGAGGGCACTGAAGCTTTCTTT,CSVGEGTEAFF,few,TRBV29-1,NA,TRBJ1-1
TGCGCCAGCAGCACATACACAGATACGCAGTATTTT,CASSTYTDTQYF,NA,TRBV5-1,NA,TRBJ2-3
TGCGCCAGCAGCTCGGGACAGGGAAGGGTAGAGACCCAGTACTTC,CASSSGQGRVETQYF,few,TRBV5-1,TRBD1,TRBJ2-5
TGTGCCAGCAGCAACGGCAATCAGCCCCAGCATTTT,CASSNGNQPQHF,medium-sized,TRBV13,NA,TRBJ1-5
TGTGCCAGCAGCCAAGACCCCGGGAAACTGAACACTGAAGCTTTCTTT,CASSQDPGKLNTEAFF,few,TRBV14,NA,TRBJ1-1
TGCAGTGCTCCCTCAGGGGATGGCTACACCTTC,CSAPSGDGYTF,NA,TRBV20-1,NA,TRBJ1-2